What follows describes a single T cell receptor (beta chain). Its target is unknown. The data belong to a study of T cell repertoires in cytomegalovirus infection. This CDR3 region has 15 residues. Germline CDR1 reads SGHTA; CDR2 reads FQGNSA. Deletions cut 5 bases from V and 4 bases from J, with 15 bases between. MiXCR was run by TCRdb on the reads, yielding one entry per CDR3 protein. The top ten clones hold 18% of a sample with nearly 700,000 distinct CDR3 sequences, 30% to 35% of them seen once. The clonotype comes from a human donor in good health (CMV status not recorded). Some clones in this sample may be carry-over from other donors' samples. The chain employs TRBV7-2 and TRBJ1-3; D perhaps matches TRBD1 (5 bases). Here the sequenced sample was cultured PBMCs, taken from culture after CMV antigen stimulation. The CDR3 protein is CASSPRGGAGNTIYF. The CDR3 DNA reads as TGTGCCAGCAGCCCCCGGGGTGGGGCCGGAAACACCATATATTTT.